A selection of T cell receptor beta chains follows, all from one sample in a study of blood T cell repertoires in COVID-19. Using immunoSEQ multiplex PCR, the repertoire was profiled, and TCRdb retains in-frame clones only, with some absent. The sample yields about 38,000 clones, around four fifths seen once. The sequencing input was peripheral blood. These receptors originate from a man aged 45-65 years with active COVID-19. Both conserved end residues are part of each CDR3.

j_call v_call cdr3_aa
TRBJ2-7 TRBV6-1 CASSEVGQGAIEQYF
TRBJ2-3 TRBV9 CASSVGVRGTDTQYF
TRBJ2-2 TRBV5-1 CASSVDGQATGELFF
TRBJ1-5 TRBV6-2/TRBV6-3 CASSGKGQGRNQPQHF
TRBJ2-5 TRBV25-1 CASSDLGLGETQYF
TRBJ2-5 TRBV2 CASNFAFSPTEDQQETQYF
TRBJ2-3 TRBV11-3 CASSFSGGGDTQYF
TRBJ1-3 TRBV6-6 CASRFGGLFSGNTIYF
TRBJ2-5 TRBV2 CASSPRSGAETQYF
TRBJ1-4 TRBV29-1 CSVPGQGYEKLFF
TRBJ2-2 TRBV19 CASRWGQLTGELFF
TRBJ1-1 TRBV11-1 CASSSAGHGNTEAFF
TRBJ1-4 TRBV5-1 CASSPSGALREKLFF
TRBJ2-5 TRBV7-8 CASSLESSGQETQYF
TRBJ2-7 TRBV6-5 CASSFKYEQYF
TRBJ1-5 TRBV6-2/TRBV6-3 CASSYYGTGNQPQHF
TRBJ1-4 TRBV18 CASSPLGTGEKLFF
TRBJ2-3 TRBV19 CASSKSASGGDTQYF
TRBJ1-5 TRBV6-5 CASRPMTGSNQPQHF
TRBJ2-6 TRBV5-5 CASSATGAGVNVLTF
TRBJ1-4 TRBV29-1 CSASGQFEKLFF
TRBJ1-2 TRBV2 CASSEAQTGNYGYTF
TRBJ2-2 TRBV5-1 CASSSRLAGGHGELFF
TRBJ2-3 TRBV6-5 CAGQLAGGADTQYF
TRBJ1-1 TRBV5-4 CASSLMRVLNTEAFF
TRBJ2-1 TRBV19 CASSIGTDNEQFF
TRBJ1-1 TRBV5-1 CASSLGRGNMNTEAFF
TRBJ2-6 TRBV27 CASSLGVSGANVLTF
TRBJ2-5 TRBV6-5 CASSRTSWETQYF
TRBJ2-1 TRBV11-1 CASSRGGDHNEQFF
TRBJ2-2 TRBV6-2/TRBV6-3 CASSYPDRGESGELFF
TRBJ2-2 TRBV11-2 CASSLVRSANTGELFF
TRBJ1-6 TRBV7-2 CASSSGSTYNSPLHF
TRBJ1-1 TRBV18 CASSPNGEGTEAFF
TRBJ2-2 TRBV19 CASSIGTANTGELFF
TRBJ1-2 TRBV28 CASSFVDPLLGYTF
TRBJ1-2 TRBV27 CASSGQGGSGYTF
TRBJ1-2 TRBV19 CASSHRDRGLYGYTF
TRBJ2-1 TRBV7-9 CASSSGQGEVGQFF
TRBJ1-6 TRBV9 CASSRTGGGSALHF
TRBJ1-4 TRBV4-1 CASTLSGLGEKLFF
TRBJ2-2 TRBV5-1 CASSSTGGAGELFF
TRBJ2-6 TRBV7-6 CASSVVGRGPGEANVLTF
TRBJ2-3 TRBV18 CASSPILIAGTDTQYF
TRBJ2-2 TRBV20-1 CSALNTGELFF
TRBJ2-5 TRBV7-2 CASSLGQDQETQYF
TRBJ2-2 TRBV7-2 CASSLKNTGELFF
TRBJ2-7 TRBV9 CASSVGLAGHYEQYF
TRBJ1-5 TRBV6-2/TRBV6-3 CASSLDRGPQPQHF
TRBJ1-2 TRBV14 CASSPGQNYGYTF
TRBJ2-1 TRBV14 CASSQDRSRGPYNEQFF
TRBJ2-7 TRBV13 CASSPGTGGREQYF